This T cell receptor beta chain was captured in a study of spatial heterogeneity in lung cancer. The time point is: sample taken at primary tumor resection. No cell sorting; template was whole RNA from tumor, lung tissue or PBMC. TCRdb reanalysed the 5' RACE reads using MiXCR and keeps one entry per CDR3 protein. The data show about 1,600 distinct CDR3 sequences, more than 20% seen once. The sequence was obtained from a male donor with early-stage non-small cell lung cancer. The specimen was PBMCs, collected at surgery.

CDR3 DNA sequence: TGCGCCAGCGGCGAGGGCGCTGACTACGAGCAGTACTTC. Translating it yields CASGEGADYEQYF. V usage is TRBV5-1 and J usage is TRBJ2-7; maybe TRBD2 (5 bases). Looked up from germline, CDR1 is SGHRS and CDR2 is YFSETQ. Between the trimmed V and J ends, which lost 7 bases and 3 bases, there was a span of 14 bases. CDR3 length equals 13 residues.